This T cell receptor beta chain was identified during a study of blood T cell repertoires in COVID-19. Participants, 18 to 89 years old, spanned fewer than 30 US areas. After removal of 5 bases from V and 3 bases from J, the junction contained 7 bases not matched to a gene. Germline values: CDR1 SEHNR, CDR2 FQNEAQ (reference sequence). The CDR3 loop spans 14 amino acids. Using immunoSEQ multiplex PCR, the repertoire was profiled, and TCRdb retains in-frame clones only, with some absent. The repertoire holds a few hundred thousand clones, with around nine tenths as singletons. J is TRBJ2-7 and V is TRBV7-9; TRBD1 matches at 7 bases. The sample comprised PBMCs or T cells enriched from blood (not recorded which). This TCR came from a young woman who had been exposed to COVID-19. CDR3 in DNA: TGTGCCAGCAGCCCCCGACAGGGTGGCTACGAGCAGTACTTC. Translated: CASSPRQGGYEQYF.